This T cell receptor beta chain was sequenced in a study of T-cell reconstitution after alpha-beta-depleted transplantation in children. Study-level results: Newly generated T cells supplied most T-cell counts and diversity one year post-transplant. Expanded graft clones, several hundred of them, were reportedly the source of alpha-beta T cells about two months after transplant. Surviving recipient T cells and thymic progenitors accounted for the high day-60 TCRbeta diversity observed in some patients.

Preparing the TCRbeta library involved the use of unique molecular identifiers. TCRdb called the PCR reads again in MiXCR, with one record for every CDR3 protein. The data show approximately 630,000 distinct CDR3 sequences, around 13% seen once. Of note for this clonotype: What it recognizes is unknown.

Germline lookup yields CDR1 SGHRS and CDR2 YFSETQ. J lost 8 bases, V lost 1 base, and 11 bases had no gene match. There are 16 residues in the CDR3. The source of this sequence is a girl aged 2-10 years with congenital amegakaryocytic thrombocytopenia, due to receive a stem cell transplant. The specimen was PBMCs, collected before TCRalphabeta/CD19-depleted stem cell transplant. The chain has TRBV5-1 and TRBJ2-1, with 8 bases matching TRBD1. The CDR3 here is CASSLRDRGLTDEQFF. CDR3 in DNA: TGCGCCAGCAGCTTGCGTGACAGGGGCCTTACGGATGAGCAGTTCTTC.